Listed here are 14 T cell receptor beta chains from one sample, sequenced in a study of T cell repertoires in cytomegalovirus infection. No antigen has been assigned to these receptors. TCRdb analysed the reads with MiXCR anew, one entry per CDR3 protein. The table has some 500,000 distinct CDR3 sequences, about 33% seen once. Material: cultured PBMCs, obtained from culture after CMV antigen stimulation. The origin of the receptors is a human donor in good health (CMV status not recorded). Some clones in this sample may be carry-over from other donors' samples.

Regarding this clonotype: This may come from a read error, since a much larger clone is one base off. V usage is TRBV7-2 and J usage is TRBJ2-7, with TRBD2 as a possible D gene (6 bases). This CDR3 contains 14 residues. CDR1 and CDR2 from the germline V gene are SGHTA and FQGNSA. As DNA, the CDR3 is TGTGCCAACAGCTTGGCCCAGCGGAGGGACGAGCAGTACTTC. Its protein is CANSLAQRRDEQYF.

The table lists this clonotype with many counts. The chain's CDR3 is CASSSGLGYEQYF. The CDR3 nucleotides read TGTGCCAGCAGCTCGGGACTAGGCTACGAGCAGTACTTC. The V and J genes are TRBV7-2 and TRBJ2-7; 8 positions match TRBD2. The germline CDR1 and CDR2 sequences are SGHTA and FQGNSA. The CDR3 spans 13 residues. V lost 4 bases and J lost 3; bases outside the gene matches: 2.

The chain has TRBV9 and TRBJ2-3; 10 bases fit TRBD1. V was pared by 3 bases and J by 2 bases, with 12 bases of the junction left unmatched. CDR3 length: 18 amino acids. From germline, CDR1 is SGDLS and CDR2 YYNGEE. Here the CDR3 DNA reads TGTGCCAGCAGCGCAGACAGGGGGCGGCCCCGATCCACAGATACGCAGTATTTT. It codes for CASSADRGRPRSTDTQYF. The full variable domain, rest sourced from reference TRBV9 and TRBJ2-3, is DSGVTQTPKHLITATGQRVTLRCSPRSGDLSVYWYQQSLDQGLQFLIQYYNGEERAKGNILERFSAQQFPDLHSELNLSSLELGDSALYFCASSADRGRPRSTDTQYFGPGTRLTVL.

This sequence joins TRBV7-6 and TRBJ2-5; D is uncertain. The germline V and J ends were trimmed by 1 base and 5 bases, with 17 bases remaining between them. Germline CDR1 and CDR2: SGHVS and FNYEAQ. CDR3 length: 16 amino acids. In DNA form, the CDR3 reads TGTGCCAGCAGCTTAGAGAGGTCAAAGGGCAGGGAGACCCAGTACTTC. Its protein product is CASSLERSKGRETQYF. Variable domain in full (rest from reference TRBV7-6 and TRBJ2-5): GAGVSQSPRYKVTKRGQDVALRCDPISGHVSLYWYRQALGQGPEFLTYFNYEAQQDKSGLPNDRFSAERPEGSISTLTIQRTEQRDSAMYRCASSLERSKGRETQYFGPGTRLLVL.

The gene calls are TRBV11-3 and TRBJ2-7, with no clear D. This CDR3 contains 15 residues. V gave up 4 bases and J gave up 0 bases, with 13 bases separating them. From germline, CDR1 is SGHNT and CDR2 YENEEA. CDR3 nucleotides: TGTGCCAGCAGCTCCTCCGGGTACTCCTCCTACGAGCAGTACGTC. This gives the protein CASSSSGYSSYEQYV.

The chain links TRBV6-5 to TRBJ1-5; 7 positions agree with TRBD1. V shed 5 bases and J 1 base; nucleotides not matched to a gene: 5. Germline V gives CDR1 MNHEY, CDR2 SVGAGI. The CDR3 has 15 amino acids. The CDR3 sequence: CASSTGQLSNQPQHF. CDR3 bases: TGTGCCAGCAGTACGGGACAGTTAAGCAATCAGCCCCAGCATTTT.

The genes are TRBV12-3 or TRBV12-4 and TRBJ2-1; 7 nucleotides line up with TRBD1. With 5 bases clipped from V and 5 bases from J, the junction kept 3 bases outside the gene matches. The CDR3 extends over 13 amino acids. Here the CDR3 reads CASSGQVNNEQFF. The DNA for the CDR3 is TGTGCCAGCAGTGGACAGGTAAACAATGAGCAGTTCTTC.

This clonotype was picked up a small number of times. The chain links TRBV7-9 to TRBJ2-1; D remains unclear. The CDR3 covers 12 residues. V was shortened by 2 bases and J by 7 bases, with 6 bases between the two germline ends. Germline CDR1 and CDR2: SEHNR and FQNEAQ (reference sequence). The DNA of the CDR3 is TGTGCCAGCAGCTTATGGAAAAATGAGCAGTTCTTC. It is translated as CASSLWKNEQFF.

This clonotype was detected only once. The DNA for the CDR3 is TGTGCCTGGATGCGCGGACAGGGCGGGTCAGATACGCAGTATTTT. Amino acids: CAWMRGQGGSDTQYF. The chain links TRBV30 to TRBJ2-3; 8 bases match TRBD1. The length of the CDR3 is 15 residues. From germline, CDR1 is GTSNPN and CDR2 SVGIG (reference sequence). Trimming took 4 bases from V and 4 from J; bases not matched to a gene: 10.

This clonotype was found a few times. The CDR3 DNA reads as TGTGCCAGCAGCTTCGGGGCCACGCAGGCTAACTCCTACAATGAGCAGTTCTTC. Amino acid sequence: CASSFGATQANSYNEQFF. This rearrangement joins TRBV7-2 to TRBJ2-1; D possibly uses TRBD1 or TRBD2 (5 bases each). CDR1 is SGHTA and CDR2 is FQGNSA in the germline V gene. V gave up 3 bases and J gave up 0 bases, with 18 bases separating them. The CDR3 totals 18 residues. The variable domain in full, with the rest retrieved from reference TRBV7-2 and TRBJ2-1, is GAGVSQSPSNKVTEKGKDVELRCDPISGHTALYWYRQSLGQGLEFLIYFQGNSAPDKSGLPSDRFSAERTGGSVSTLTIQRTQQEDSAVYLCASSFGATQANSYNEQFFGPGTRLTVL.

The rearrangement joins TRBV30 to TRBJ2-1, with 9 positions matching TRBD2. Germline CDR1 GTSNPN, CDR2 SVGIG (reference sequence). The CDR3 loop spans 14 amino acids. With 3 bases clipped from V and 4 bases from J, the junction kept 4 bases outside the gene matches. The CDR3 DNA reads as TGTGCCTGGAGGGCGGGAGGGTCTTACAATGAGCAGTTCTTC. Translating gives CAWRAGGSYNEQFF.

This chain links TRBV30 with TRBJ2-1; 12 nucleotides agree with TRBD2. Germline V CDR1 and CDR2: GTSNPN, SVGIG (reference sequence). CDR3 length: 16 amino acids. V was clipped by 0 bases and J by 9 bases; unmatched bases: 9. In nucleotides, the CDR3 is TGTGCCTGGAGTGTCCCTGGACTAGCGGGAAGTATTGAGCAGTTCTTC. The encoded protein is CAWSVPGLAGSIEQFF. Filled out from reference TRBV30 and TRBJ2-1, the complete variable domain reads SQTIHQWPATLVQPVGSPLSLECTVEGTSNPNLYWYRQAAGRGLQLLFYSVGIGQISSEVPQNLSASRPQDRQFILSSKKLLLSDSGFYLCAWSVPGLAGSIEQFFGPGTRLTVL.

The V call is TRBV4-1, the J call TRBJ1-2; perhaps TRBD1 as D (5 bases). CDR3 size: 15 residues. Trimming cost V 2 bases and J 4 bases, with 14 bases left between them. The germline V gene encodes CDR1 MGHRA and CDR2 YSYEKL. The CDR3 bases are TGCGCCAGCAGCCAAATCGTGTGGGGGACCTATGGCTACACCTTC. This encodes CASSQIVWGTYGYTF.

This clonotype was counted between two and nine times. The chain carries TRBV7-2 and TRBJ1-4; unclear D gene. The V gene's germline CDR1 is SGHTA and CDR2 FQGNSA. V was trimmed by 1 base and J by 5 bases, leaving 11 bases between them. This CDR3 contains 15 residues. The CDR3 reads CASSLGGSMNEKLFF. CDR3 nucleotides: TGTGCCAGCAGCTTAGGAGGCAGCATGAATGAAAAACTGTTTTTT.